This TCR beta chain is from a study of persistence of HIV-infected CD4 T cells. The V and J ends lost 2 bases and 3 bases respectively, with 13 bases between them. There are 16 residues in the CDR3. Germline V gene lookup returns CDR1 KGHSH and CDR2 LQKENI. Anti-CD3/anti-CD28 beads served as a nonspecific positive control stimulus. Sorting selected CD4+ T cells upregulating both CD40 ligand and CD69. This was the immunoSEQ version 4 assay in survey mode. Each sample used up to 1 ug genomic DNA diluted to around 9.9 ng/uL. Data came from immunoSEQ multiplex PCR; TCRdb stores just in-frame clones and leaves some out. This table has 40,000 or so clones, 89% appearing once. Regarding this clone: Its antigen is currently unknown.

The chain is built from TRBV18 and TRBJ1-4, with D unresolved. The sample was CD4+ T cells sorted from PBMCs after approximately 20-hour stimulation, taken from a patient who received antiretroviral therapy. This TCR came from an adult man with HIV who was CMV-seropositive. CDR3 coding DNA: TGTGCCAGCTCACCATCGCTAGGCAGAGCTAATGAAAAACTGTTTTTT. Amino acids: CASSPSLGRANEKLFF.